The clone carrying this TCR beta chain was counted at least ten times. Its antigen is unidentified. This sample was taken from a study of read filtering for tumor transcriptome and immune sequencing. Study as a whole: Revised staging placed eight or nine patients in R-ISS I, 15 to 20 in II, 6 or 7 in III. Whole-transcriptome libraries were prepared after DNase treatment. Study-wide results and caveats: Without single-read clonotypes, shared clonotype proportions correlated more between IR-seq and RNA-seq.

From 300 to 400 ng of RNA, a library with molecular barcoded alpha/delta and beta/gamma adaptors was made. TCRdb fed the reads into MiXCR, producing one record per CDR3 protein. The table includes 35,000 to 40,000 distinct CDR3 sequences, around 13% detected once. CDR1 is KGHSH, CDR2 LQKENI, per germline. V lost 3 bases, J lost 0 bases, and 9 bases lay in between. The CDR3 is 14 amino acids. The material sequenced was a population of CD138-negative cells sorted from bone marrow. This TCR was recovered from a donor at least 40 years old with multiple myeloma. This chain links TRBV18 with TRBJ2-7; D unresolved. The CDR3 DNA follows: TGTGCCAGCTCACCTAACAGTTACTCCTACGAGCAGTACTTC. This encodes CASSPNSYSYEQYF.